These 25 T cell receptor beta chains were sequenced from one sample in a study of T-cell memory formation after mild COVID-19. TCRdb recomputed calls from the 5' RACE reads with MiXCR, one row per CDR3 protein. Counted here are roughly 190,000 distinct CDR3 sequences, approximately 30% occurring once; the ten biggest clones make up over 10%. The sequencing input was PBMCs or a T cell subset sorted from them (not recorded which). These receptors originate from an adult woman who had mild COVID-19 (a few samples of this study predate the infection). Cell type and time point are not known.

This clonotype was observed a handful of times. The chain has TRBV20-1 and TRBJ2-3; TRBD1 agrees at 8 bases. This CDR3 contains 14 residues. V shed 5 bases and J 3 bases; nucleotides not matched to a gene: 7. CDR1 is DFQATT, CDR2 SNEGSKA, per germline (reference sequence). CDR3 bases: TGCAGTGCTGATGAGACAGGGGAGACAGATACGCAGTATTTT. It translates to CSADETGETDTQYF.

CDR3 sequence: CATSDFAGRGTDTQYF. CDR3 in DNA: TGTGCCACCAGTGATTTTGCAGGGAGGGGCACAGATACGCAGTATTTT. This rearrangement joins TRBV24-1 to TRBJ2-3, with 7 nucleotides matching TRBD2. The CDR3 contains 16 residues. In germline, CDR1 is KGHDR, CDR2 SFDVKD. Losses at the gene ends were 1 base for V and 1 base for J; bases not matched to a gene: 4.

This rearrangement joins TRBV29-1 to TRBJ2-7; D ambiguous. This CDR3 spans 13 amino acids. V gave up 6 bases and J gave up 1 base, with 13 bases separating them. Looked up from germline, CDR1 is SQVTM and CDR2 is ANQGSEA. The CDR3 bases are TGCAGCGTCTCTGGATTTTTATCCTACGAGCAGTACTTC. The encoded protein is CSVSGFLSYEQYF.

The chain recombines TRBV11-3 with TRBJ2-5; 7 nucleotides align to TRBD1. The CDR3 loop spans 14 amino acids. Unmatched junction bases numbered 5, after V lost 4 bases and J lost 3 bases. Germline-derived CDR1 and CDR2 are SGHNT and YENEEA. CDR3 bases: TGTGCCAGCAGCTGGCCTACAGGGGAAGAGACCCAGTACTTC. Translating it yields CASSWPTGEETQYF. The full variable domain, in which reference TRBV11-3 and TRBJ2-5 provide the parts outside the CDR3, is EAGVVQSPRYKIIEKKQPVAFWCNPISGHNTLYWYLQNLGQGPELLIRYENEEAVDDSQLPKDRFSAERLKGVDSTLKIQPAELGDSAVYLCASSWPTGEETQYFGPGTRLLVL.

This chain joins TRBV7-9 and TRBJ1-3; D is perhaps TRBD1 (6 bases). Between the trimmed V and J ends, which lost 1 base and 2 bases, there was a span of 9 bases. Germline V gene lookup returns CDR1 SEHNR and CDR2 FQNEAQ (reference sequence). CDR3 length: 15 residues. This CDR3 is CASSLGGTPGNTIYF. The CDR3 DNA reads as TGTGCCAGCAGCTTAGGAGGGACACCTGGAAACACCATATATTTT.

The rearrangement joins TRBV9 to TRBJ2-7; D remains ambiguous. Trimming removed 0 bases at V and 6 bases at J, with 10 bases between. Germline lookup yields CDR1 SGDLS and CDR2 YYNGEE. The CDR3 totals 13 residues. As DNA, the CDR3 is TGTGCCAGCAGCGTAGTAACGGCAAGCGAGCAGTACTTC. Its translation is CASSVVTASEQYF.

This chain links TRBV24-1 with TRBJ2-1, with 9 bases that match TRBD2. The germline V gene has CDR1 KGHDR and CDR2 SFDVKD. The J segment lost 6 bases and the V segment lost 9 bases, leaving 5 bases of the junction unmatched. This CDR3 comprises 13 residues. CDR3 amino acids: CATQLAGSNEQFF. The CDR3 DNA reads TGTGCCACCCAGCTAGCGGGAAGCAATGAGCAGTTCTTC.

The V and J genes are TRBV9 and TRBJ1-2, with 11 bases matching TRBD1. Germline V gene lookup returns CDR1 SGDLS and CDR2 YYNGEE. The J segment lost 4 bases and the V segment lost 4 bases, leaving 6 bases of the junction unmatched. The CDR3 extends over 15 amino acids. CDR3 nucleotides: TGTGCCAGCAGCCCTCTTGGGACAGGGGGCTATGGCTACACCTTC. This gives the protein CASSPLGTGGYGYTF. The full variable domain, completed using reference TRBV9 and TRBJ1-2, is DSGVTQTPKHLITATGQRVTLRCSPRSGDLSVYWYQQSLDQGLQFLIQYYNGEERAKGNILERFSAQQFPDLHSELNLSSLELGDSALYFCASSPLGTGGYGYTFGSGTRLTVV.

There are many counts of this clonotype. The V and J genes are TRBV7-9 and TRBJ2-7; the D is unclear. Germline loops: CDR1 SEHNR, CDR2 FQNEAQ (reference sequence). V lost 4 bases, J lost 3 bases, and 4 bases lay in between. This CDR3 comprises 11 residues. DNA for the CDR3: TGTGCCAGCAGCTCTAACTACGAGCAGTACTTC. Its protein product is CASSSNYEQYF.

There are many counts of this clonotype. The gene calls are TRBV11-3 and TRBJ2-1; no firm D call. The CDR3 extends over 13 amino acids. Germline CDR1 and CDR2: SGHNT and YENEEA. V lost 5 bases and J 9 bases, leaving 14 bases between the germline ends. CDR3 nucleotide sequence: TGTGCCAGCAGCCCATACTCGACCCGTGAGCAGTTCTTC. Its protein is CASSPYSTREQFF.

This clonotype has only a few counts. The CDR3 reads CASSVGRLAGVKETQYF. CDR3 DNA: TGTGCCAGCAGCGTAGGTCGCCTAGCGGGAGTAAAAGAGACCCAGTACTTC. The rearrangement uses TRBV9 and TRBJ2-5; the match to TRBD2 covers 10 bases. Germline CDR1 SGDLS, CDR2 YYNGEE. The CDR3 has 17 residues. V lost 0 bases, J lost 3 bases, and 8 bases stayed unmatched.

This clonotype was counted once. The rearrangement uses TRBV5-1 and TRBJ1-2; D may be TRBD1 (6 bases). The V end was cut by 7 bases, the J end by 1 base, with 14 bases between. The germline gives CDR1 SGHRS, CDR2 YFSETQ. The CDR3 runs to 14 residues. The CDR3: CASHEGGFNYGYTF. DNA of the CDR3: TGCGCCAGCCACGAAGGGGGATTTAACTATGGCTACACCTTC.

V is TRBV5-5 and J is TRBJ2-5; perhaps TRBD2 as D (6 bases). Germline-derived CDR1 and CDR2 are SGHKS and YYEKEE (reference sequence). The CDR3 consists of 15 residues. Deletions cut 1 base from V and 5 bases from J, with 15 bases between. CDR3 sequence (DNA): TGTGCCAGCAGCTTGCAAGGAGGGTCCGTTGAGACCCAGTACTTC. Translation: CASSLQGGSVETQYF.

This sequence joins TRBV9 and TRBJ1-2; 8 bases agree with TRBD1. The CDR3 extends over 16 amino acids. Germline V gene lookup returns CDR1 SGDLS and CDR2 YYNGEE. The J segment lost 3 bases and the V segment lost 0 bases, leaving 7 bases of the junction unmatched. The CDR3 sequence: CASSVDSGTGHYGYTF. DNA for the CDR3: TGTGCCAGCAGCGTAGATTCCGGGACAGGACACTATGGCTACACCTTC.

The chain is built from TRBV29-1 and TRBJ2-6; no reliable D call. The V end lost 1 base, the J end lost 0 bases, and 10 bases lay between the germline ends. Germline V gene sequence: CDR1 SQVTM, CDR2 ANQGSEA. The length of the CDR3 is 16 residues. CDR3 bases: TGCAGCGTTGAAGGTGGCCGGTCCTCTGGGGCCAACGTCCTGACTTTC. Protein: CSVEGGRSSGANVLTF.

This chain links TRBV27 with TRBJ2-2; D is unresolved. V was clipped by 4 bases and J by 6 bases, with 12 bases between them. CDR3 length: 14 residues. The germline gives CDR1 MNHEY, CDR2 SMNVEV (reference sequence). In nucleotides, the CDR3 is TGTGCCAGCAGTTCTTGGGCCGGGTCCGGGGAGCTGTTTTTT. Protein: CASSSWAGSGELFF.

The chain combines TRBV7-2 with TRBJ1-3; 9 bases are a match to TRBD1. CDR1 SGHTA and CDR2 FQGNSA come from the germline V gene. This CDR3 region has 16 residues. With V trimmed by 3 bases and J by 3 bases, 6 bases remained unmatched. The CDR3 bases are TGTGCCAGCAGCTTGGACAGGGGTACAAGTGGAAACACCATATATTTT. It codes for CASSLDRGTSGNTIYF.

CDR3 bases: TGTGCCAGCAGTGAAGTTAGGGGCGCAGATACGCAGTATTTT. This translates into CASSEVRGADTQYF. This chain joins TRBV25-1 and TRBJ2-3, with D possibly matching TRBD1 (5 bases). V was shortened by 2 bases and J by 4 bases, with 10 bases between the two germline ends. The CDR3 runs 14 residues. Germline CDR1 and CDR2: MGHDK and SYGVNS.

This clonotype showed up just a few times. The V call is TRBV20-1, the J call TRBJ2-5; a weak D match, TRBD1 (6 bases). Germline CDR1 is DFQATT and CDR2 is SNEGSKA (reference sequence). With 2 bases removed from V and 4 bases from J, the gap between germline ends came to 8 bases. The CDR3 totals 12 residues. Here the CDR3 DNA reads TGCAGTGCTAGACAGGGGCGAGAGACCCAGTACTTC. Translation gives CSARQGRETQYF.

In this sample, this clonotype turned up a few times. V usage is TRBV13 and J usage is TRBJ2-5; no definite D call. This CDR3 has 14 amino acids. Germline V gene sequence: CDR1 PRHDT, CDR2 FYEKMQ (reference sequence). Trimming took off 3 bases at V and 0 bases at J, with 8 bases between the two ends. CDR3 protein: CASSFTQYQETQYF. CDR3 bases: TGTGCCAGCAGCTTCACCCAGTACCAAGAGACCCAGTACTTC.

This chain connects TRBV7-9 to TRBJ2-7, with D maybe TRBD2 (5 bases). Germline-derived CDR1 and CDR2 are SEHNR and FQNEAQ (reference sequence). The CDR3 is 15 amino acids. The V end was cut by 5 bases, the J end by 3 bases, with 17 bases between. CDR3 sequence: CASSPRVAWLYEQYF. For the CDR3, the DNA is TGTGCCAGCAGCCCCCGCGTAGCGTGGCTCTACGAGCAGTACTTC. Supplemented by reference TRBV7-9 and TRBJ2-7, the full variable domain reads DTGVSQNPRHKITKRGQNVTFRCDPISEHNRLYWYRQTLGQGPEFLTYFQNEAQLEKSRLLSDRFSAERPKGSFSTLEIQRTEQGDSAMYLCASSPRVAWLYEQYFGPGTRLTVT.

The gene calls are TRBV4-1 and TRBJ1-3; 7 bases fit TRBD1. CDR3 size: 13 residues. Germline V CDR1 and CDR2: MGHRA, YSYEKL. Unmatched junction bases numbered 7, after V lost 8 bases and J lost 6 bases. CDR3 region: CASGGQVSNTIYF. The DNA for the CDR3 is TGCGCCAGCGGAGGACAGGTCTCAAACACCATATATTTT.

This clonotype appeared many times. This sequence joins TRBV5-6 and TRBJ1-1; the D gene is possibly TRBD1 (6 bases). V shed 4 bases and J shed 5 bases, with 12 bases lying between them. The germline gives CDR1 SGHDT, CDR2 YYEEEE. The CDR3 runs 13 residues. CDR3: CASSRRTATEAFF. The CDR3 DNA is TGTGCCAGCAGCAGAAGGACAGCGACTGAAGCTTTCTTT.

This clonotype was counted only a few times. This chain joins TRBV9 and TRBJ1-1; no definite D call. This CDR3 has 15 amino acids. Trimming shortened V by 0 bases and J by 0 bases, and 9 bases separated the two germline ends. Germline V lookup: CDR1 SGDLS, CDR2 YYNGEE. In DNA, the CDR3 is TGTGCCAGCAGCGTAGGCGACGGCATGAACACTGAAGCTTTCTTT. Amino acids: CASSVGDGMNTEAFF.

In this sample, this clonotype turned up a few times. The V call is TRBV5-5, the J call TRBJ2-2, with D tentatively TRBD1 or TRBD2 (8 bases each). This CDR3 spans 20 amino acids. The germline CDR1 and CDR2 sequences are SGHKS and YYEKEE (reference sequence). The germline V and J ends were trimmed by 4 bases and 7 bases, with 32 bases remaining between them. Here the CDR3 DNA reads TGTGCCAGCAGCCAACGCGACAGGGGAGGGAGGACTAGCACGAGCGGGGAGCTGTTTTTT. Translated, it gives CASSQRDRGGRTSTSGELFF.